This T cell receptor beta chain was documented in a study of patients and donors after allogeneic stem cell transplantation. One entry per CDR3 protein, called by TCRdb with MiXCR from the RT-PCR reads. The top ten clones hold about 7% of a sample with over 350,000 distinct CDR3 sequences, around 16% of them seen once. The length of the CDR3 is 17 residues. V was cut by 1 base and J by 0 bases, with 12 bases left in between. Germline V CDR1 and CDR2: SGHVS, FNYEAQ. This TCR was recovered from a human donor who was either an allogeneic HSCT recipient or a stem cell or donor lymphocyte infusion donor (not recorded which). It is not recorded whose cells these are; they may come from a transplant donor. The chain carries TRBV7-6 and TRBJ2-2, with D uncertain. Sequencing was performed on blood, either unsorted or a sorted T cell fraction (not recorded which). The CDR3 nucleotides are TGTGCCAGCAGCTTAGGGTCCCTAGGAACGAACACCGGGGAGCTGTTTTTT. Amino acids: CASSLGSLGTNTGELFF.